These 14 T cell receptor beta chains were all obtained from the same sample, sequenced in a study of CD8+ T cells in alopecia areata. Investigators isolated RNA and reverse transcribed it into cDNA to act as the sequencing template. The protocol was immunoSEQ multiplex PCR, while the TCRdb copy is restricted to in-frame clones and leaves out a portion. The sample has around 200,000 clones; roughly three fifths are singletons. Treatment given: oral pan-JAK inhibitor, 5-10 mg twice daily. This specimen was CD4+ T cells sorted from blood, taken at week 4, from a patient treated with tofacitinib. These receptors all stem from a human donor with alopecia areata.

This clone was found once. This chain links TRBV30 with TRBJ1-1; no clear D gene. Trimming left V 2 bases short and J 6 bases short, with 4 bases between. Germline-derived CDR1 and CDR2 are GTSNPN and SVGIG (reference sequence). The CDR3 sequence is 10 residues long. CDR3 amino acids: CAWSPSEAFF. The CDR3 region has the DNA TGTGCCTGGAGTCCCTCTGAAGCTTTCTTT.

The J gene is TRBJ1-1, the V gene TRBV12-5; D call uncertain. The CDR3 length is 14 residues. The V end was cut by 8 bases, the J end by 7 bases, with 20 bases between. Germline-derived CDR1 and CDR2 are LGHNT and FRNRAP. The DNA for the CDR3 is TGTGCTAGTAGCGGTGGAACAGAAGCAGATGAAGCTTTCTTT. Translation gives CASSGGTEADEAFF.

This chain links TRBV5-1 with TRBJ2-5, with D unclear. The ends were cut back, 7 bases at V and 2 bases at J, with 12 bases in the middle. From germline, CDR1 is SGHRS and CDR2 YFSETQ. The length of the CDR3 is 13 residues. CDR3: CASAPLEQETQYF. Here the CDR3 DNA reads TGCGCCAGCGCCCCCCTGGAGCAAGAGACCCAGTACTTC.

This sequence joins TRBV7-8 and TRBJ2-1; D is undetermined. This CDR3 region has 13 residues. V was cut by 1 base and J by 2 bases, with 3 bases left in between. Germline CDR1 SGHVS, CDR2 FQNEAQ. CDR3 residues: CASSLDTYNEQFF. The DNA for the CDR3 is TGTGCCAGCAGCTTAGACACCTACAATGAGCAGTTCTTC.

The chain couples TRBV25-1 to TRBJ2-1; D is perhaps TRBD1 (6 bases). Germline CDR1 and CDR2: MGHDK and SYGVNS. CDR3 size: 12 residues. V lost 5 bases and J lost 8, with 10 bases in between. CDR3 sequence reads: CASSLQGHEQFF. Here the CDR3 DNA reads TGTGCCAGCAGTCTACAGGGCCATGAGCAGTTCTTC.

The chain recombines TRBV6-1 with TRBJ1-2; TRBD1 agrees at 11 bases. V lost 5 bases, J lost 4 bases, and 6 bases stayed unmatched. CDR1 MNHNS and CDR2 SASEGT come from the germline V gene. The CDR3 totals 15 residues. CDR3 nucleotides: TGTGCCAGCAGTCTCGGACAGGGGGCTATCTATGGCTACACCTTC. Encoded protein: CASSLGQGAIYGYTF.

The chain has TRBV6-7 and TRBJ1-1; a weak D match, TRBD1 (6 bases). TRBV6-7 has ORF status, its function being uncertain. Trimming shortened V by 1 base and J by 1 base, and 7 bases separated the two germline ends. This CDR3 is 14 amino acids long. DNA of the CDR3: TGTGCCAGCAGTTACTTACAGGGGAACACTGAAGCTTTCTTT. It translates to CASSYLQGNTEAFF.

The rearrangement uses TRBV6-5 and TRBJ2-7; 8 positions agree with TRBD1. V lost 6 bases and J lost 4; bases outside the gene matches: 8. The germline V gene has CDR1 MNHEY and CDR2 SVGAGI. This CDR3 contains 14 residues. This chain's CDR3 is CASSSTGGEYEQYF. The CDR3 DNA is TGTGCCAGCAGCAGTACAGGGGGTGAATACGAGCAGTACTTC.

The V and J genes are TRBV29-1 and TRBJ2-1; D is undetermined. V lost 2 bases and J lost 10, with 9 bases in between. The CDR3 consists of 11 residues. Germline V gives CDR1 SQVTM, CDR2 ANQGSEA. The CDR3 here is CSVEMGWEQFF. The CDR3, as DNA: TGCAGCGTTGAAATGGGATGGGAGCAGTTCTTC.

The chain recombines TRBV29-1 with TRBJ1-1; D remains ambiguous. V shed 7 bases and J shed 2 bases, with 11 bases lying between them. There are 12 residues in the CDR3. CDR1 and CDR2 (germline): SQVTM, ANQGSEA. The chain's CDR3 is CSGRVFNTEAFF. CDR3 bases: TGCAGCGGTCGGGTTTTCAACACTGAAGCTTTCTTT.

The chain has TRBV6-6 and TRBJ2-5; TRBD1 is a possible D gene (6 bases). Trimming shortened V by 6 bases and J by 2 bases, and 10 bases separated the two germline ends. Germline CDR1 reads MNHNY; CDR2 reads SVGAGI (reference sequence). CDR3 length equals 13 residues. CDR3 amino acids: CASRSGTQETQYF. Written as DNA, the CDR3 is TGTGCCAGCAGATCCGGGACACAAGAGACCCAGTACTTC.

This clone was observed many times. CDR3 nucleotide sequence: TGCGCCAGCAGCTTGTATCCGGGTTCGGAGACCCAGTACTTC. Translating gives CASSLYPGSETQYF. This chain uses TRBV5-1 with TRBJ2-5; D call uncertain. This CDR3 region has 14 residues. Trimming removed 1 base at V and 5 bases at J, with 12 bases between. Per the germline V gene, CDR1 is SGHRS and CDR2 is YFSETQ.

This rearrangement joins TRBV7-6 to TRBJ2-2, with a possible D match to TRBD2 (6 bases). Germline V gives CDR1 SGHVS, CDR2 FNYEAQ. V lost 3 bases, J lost 5 bases, and 13 bases lay in between. The CDR3 sequence is 15 residues long. The DNA for the CDR3 is TGTGCCAGCAGCTTGACGGGAGTAGATACCGGGGAGCTGTTTTTT. Translation: CASSLTGVDTGELFF. Together with reference TRBV7-6 and TRBJ2-2, the CDR3 gives the full variable domain: GAGVSQSPRYKVTKRGQDVALRCDPISGHVSLYWYRQALGQGPEFLTYFNYEAQQDKSGLPNDRFSAERPEGSISTLTIQRTEQRDSAMYRCASSLTGVDTGELFFGEGSRLTVL.

The chain recombines TRBV19 with TRBJ2-5; D tentatively fits TRBD1 or TRBD2 (5 bases each). This CDR3 is 15 amino acids long. The germline V gene encodes CDR1 LNHDA and CDR2 SQIVND (reference sequence). The V and J ends lost 6 bases and 1 base respectively, with 15 bases between them. Here the CDR3 reads CASRRDGDPQETQYF. As DNA, the CDR3 is TGTGCCAGTAGACGGGACGGTGATCCCCAAGAGACCCAGTACTTC.